The T cell receptor beta chain described here comes from a study of CXCR3-negative and CXCR3-positive naive CD8 T cells. Findings and caveats of the study: For CXCR3-positive naive cells, TRB CDR3s were more hydrophobic than those of CXCR3-negative naive cells.

UMI labels and 5' RACE were used to prepare the TRB cDNA libraries. TCRdb processed the 5' RACE reads again and assigns one entry to each CDR3 protein, with no DNA. The repertoire table contains roughly 110,000 distinct CDR3 sequences. This CDR3 has 16 amino acids. Germline CDR1 is SGDLS and CDR2 is YYNGEE. As for this clonotype: Antigen specificity is unknown.

This TCR derives from a human donor in good health. Some clones in this sample may be carry-over from other donors' samples. V gene TRBV9 combines with J gene TRBJ2-5; TCRdb's assignment of TRBD1 cannot be checked, as there is no DNA. Sequencing used naive CXCR3+ CD8+ T cells from blood. Stated subset: CD45RO-CCR7+CD27+CD95- naive CD8+ T cells expressing CXCR3 (TNR3+). CDR3 sequence: CASSVEDRGLDETQYF. The full variable domain, completed using reference TRBV9 and TRBJ2-5, is DSGVTQTPKHLITATGQRVTLRCSPRSGDLSVYWYQQSLDQGLQFLIQYYNGEERAKGNILERFSAQQFPDLHSELNLSSLELGDSALYFCASSVEDRGLDETQYFGPGTRLLVL.